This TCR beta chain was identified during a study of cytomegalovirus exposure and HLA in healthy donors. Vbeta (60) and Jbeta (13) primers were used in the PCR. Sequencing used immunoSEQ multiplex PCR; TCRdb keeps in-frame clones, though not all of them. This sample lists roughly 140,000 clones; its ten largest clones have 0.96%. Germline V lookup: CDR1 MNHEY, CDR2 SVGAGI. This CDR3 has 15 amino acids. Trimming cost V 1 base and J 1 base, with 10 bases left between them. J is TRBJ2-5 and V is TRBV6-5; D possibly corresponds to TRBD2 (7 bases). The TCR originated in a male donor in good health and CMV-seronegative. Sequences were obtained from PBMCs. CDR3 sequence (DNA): TGTGCCAGCAGTTACTGGCGGGGGCTCCAAGAGACCCAGTACTTC. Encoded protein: CASSYWRGLQETQYF.